The 2 T cell receptor beta chains presented below share a single source sample, sequenced in a study of blood T cells in healthy people across ages. For the second PCR, which ran for 7 to 11 cycles, a sample-barcoded 5' primer and a J-beta primer mix were used. Via MiXCR, TCRdb re-called the 5' RACE reads, giving one row per CDR3 protein. In the table there are 720,000 or so distinct CDR3 sequences, 35% to 50% of which are singletons. The sequenced sample consisted of blood. Every receptor here comes from a man older than 75 in good health.

This sequence joins TRBV5-1 and TRBJ2-1; 7 nucleotides align to TRBD2. CDR3 length: 16 amino acids. Germline V gene sequence: CDR1 SGHRS, CDR2 YFSETQ. J lost 6 bases, V lost 0 bases, and 9 bases had no gene match. CDR3 amino acids: CASSLDRGGPPNEQFF. CDR3 DNA: TGCGCCAGCAGCTTGGATCGCGGGGGTCCTCCCAATGAGCAGTTCTTC.

The V call is TRBV25-1, the J call TRBJ2-1, with 11 positions matching TRBD1. The CDR3 is 15 residues long. Per germline, CDR1 MGHDK and CDR2 SYGVNS. The J segment lost 7 bases and the V segment lost 4 bases, leaving 6 bases of the junction unmatched. The CDR3 loop reads CASSAGTGGFNEQFF. The CDR3 nucleotides are TGTGCCAGCAGTGCCGGGACAGGGGGGTTTAATGAGCAGTTCTTC. The full variable domain, completed using reference TRBV25-1 and TRBJ2-1, is EADIYQTPRYLVIGTGKKITLECSQTMGHDKMYWYQQDPGMELHLIHYSYGVNSTEKGDLSSESTVSRIRTEHFPLTLESARPSHTSQYLCASSAGTGGFNEQFFGPGTRLTVL.